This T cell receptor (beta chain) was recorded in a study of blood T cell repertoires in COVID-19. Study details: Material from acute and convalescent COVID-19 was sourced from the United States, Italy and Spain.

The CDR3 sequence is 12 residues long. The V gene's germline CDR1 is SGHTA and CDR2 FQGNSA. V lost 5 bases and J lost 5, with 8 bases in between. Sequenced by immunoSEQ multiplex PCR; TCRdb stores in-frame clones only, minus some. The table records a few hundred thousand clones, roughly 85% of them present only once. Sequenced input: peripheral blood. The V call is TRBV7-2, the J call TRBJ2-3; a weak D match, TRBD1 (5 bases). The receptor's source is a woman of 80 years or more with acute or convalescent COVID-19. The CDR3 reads CASSHRQDTQYF. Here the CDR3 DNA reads TGTGCCAGCAGCCACAGGCAAGATACGCAGTATTTT.